This T cell receptor beta chain appears in the sequencing data of a study of control samples from healthy donors and cancer patients. Some clones are missing from TCRdb's copy, which holds only in-frame ones; the method was immunoSEQ multiplex PCR. The sample comprises some 410,000 clones, about 93% of which are singletons, and around 6.4% rests with the top ten. CDR3 length: 14 residues. CDR1 and CDR2 (germline): MNHEY, SMNVEV (reference sequence). The receptor was derived from a man aged 40-50 years with head and neck cancer. Sequenced material: PBMCs. The V call is TRBV27, the J call TRBJ1-1; D perhaps matches TRBD1 (6 bases). CDR3 DNA sequence: TGTCCGAGGAGGGGGACACCCGGGAACACTGAAGCTTTCTTT. Protein sequence: CPRRGTPGNTEAFF.